The rows below give T cell receptor beta chains drawn from one sample of a study of T cells expressing NK-cell markers. TCRdb reprocessed the 5' RACE reads and stores each CDR3 protein as one record, lacking DNA. The table gives hundreds of thousands of distinct CDR3 sequences; the top ten clones make up around 4% of it. Specimen: blood T cells: a sorted CD56 or NKG2C T cell subset, CD4+ or CD8+ T cells, or bulk PBMC T cells (not recorded which). The source of these receptors is a man between 18 and 29 years old in good health. CDR3s include the opening cysteine and the closing phenylalanine or tryptophan.

>TRBV20-1|TRBJ2-3
CSARASSGSAMTSTDTQYF
>TRBV4-2|TRBJ2-3
CASSQDLAGGHDTQYF
>TRBV7-9|TRBJ2-5
CASSLAESQETQYF
>TRBV20-1|TRBJ2-5
CSARGSGRGEETQYF
>TRBV18|TRBJ1-1
CASSPGQEAEAFF
>TRBV29-1|TRBJ1-1
CSVDPGGVGTEAFF
>TRBV29-1|TRBJ2-1
CSVEGTNFSYNEQFF
>TRBV12-3/TRBV12-4|TRBJ2-1
CASKASLNEQFF
>TRBV12-3/TRBV12-4|TRBJ1-2
CASGVNKLYGYTF
>TRBV28|TRBJ1-1
CASRGLITEAFF
>TRBV29-1|TRBJ2-3
CSVASTSTDTQYF
>TRBV9|TRBJ2-3
CASSVVGGATDTQYF
>TRBV2|TRBJ2-3
CASSDDPGADTQYF
>TRBV20-1|TRBJ1-2
CSAHVWGQSDTF
>TRBV5-1|TRBJ1-5
CASSPRAGNNQPQHF
>TRBV6-5|TRBJ2-7
CASSYSPSGRVFYEQYF
>TRBV19|TRBJ2-2
CATQTTGANTGELFF
>TRBV12-3/TRBV12-4|TRBJ2-1
CASHLSGSGSSYNEQFF
>TRBV18|TRBJ1-2
CASSPKQQGIYGYTF
>TRBV7-2|TRBJ2-3
CASSGETSLYQSGLATTDTQYF
>TRBV27|TRBJ2-7
CASSFGGENEQYF
>TRBV2|TRBJ2-1
CASKGLAGLNEQFF
>TRBV25-1|TRBJ2-3
CASSEGGTSTDTQYF